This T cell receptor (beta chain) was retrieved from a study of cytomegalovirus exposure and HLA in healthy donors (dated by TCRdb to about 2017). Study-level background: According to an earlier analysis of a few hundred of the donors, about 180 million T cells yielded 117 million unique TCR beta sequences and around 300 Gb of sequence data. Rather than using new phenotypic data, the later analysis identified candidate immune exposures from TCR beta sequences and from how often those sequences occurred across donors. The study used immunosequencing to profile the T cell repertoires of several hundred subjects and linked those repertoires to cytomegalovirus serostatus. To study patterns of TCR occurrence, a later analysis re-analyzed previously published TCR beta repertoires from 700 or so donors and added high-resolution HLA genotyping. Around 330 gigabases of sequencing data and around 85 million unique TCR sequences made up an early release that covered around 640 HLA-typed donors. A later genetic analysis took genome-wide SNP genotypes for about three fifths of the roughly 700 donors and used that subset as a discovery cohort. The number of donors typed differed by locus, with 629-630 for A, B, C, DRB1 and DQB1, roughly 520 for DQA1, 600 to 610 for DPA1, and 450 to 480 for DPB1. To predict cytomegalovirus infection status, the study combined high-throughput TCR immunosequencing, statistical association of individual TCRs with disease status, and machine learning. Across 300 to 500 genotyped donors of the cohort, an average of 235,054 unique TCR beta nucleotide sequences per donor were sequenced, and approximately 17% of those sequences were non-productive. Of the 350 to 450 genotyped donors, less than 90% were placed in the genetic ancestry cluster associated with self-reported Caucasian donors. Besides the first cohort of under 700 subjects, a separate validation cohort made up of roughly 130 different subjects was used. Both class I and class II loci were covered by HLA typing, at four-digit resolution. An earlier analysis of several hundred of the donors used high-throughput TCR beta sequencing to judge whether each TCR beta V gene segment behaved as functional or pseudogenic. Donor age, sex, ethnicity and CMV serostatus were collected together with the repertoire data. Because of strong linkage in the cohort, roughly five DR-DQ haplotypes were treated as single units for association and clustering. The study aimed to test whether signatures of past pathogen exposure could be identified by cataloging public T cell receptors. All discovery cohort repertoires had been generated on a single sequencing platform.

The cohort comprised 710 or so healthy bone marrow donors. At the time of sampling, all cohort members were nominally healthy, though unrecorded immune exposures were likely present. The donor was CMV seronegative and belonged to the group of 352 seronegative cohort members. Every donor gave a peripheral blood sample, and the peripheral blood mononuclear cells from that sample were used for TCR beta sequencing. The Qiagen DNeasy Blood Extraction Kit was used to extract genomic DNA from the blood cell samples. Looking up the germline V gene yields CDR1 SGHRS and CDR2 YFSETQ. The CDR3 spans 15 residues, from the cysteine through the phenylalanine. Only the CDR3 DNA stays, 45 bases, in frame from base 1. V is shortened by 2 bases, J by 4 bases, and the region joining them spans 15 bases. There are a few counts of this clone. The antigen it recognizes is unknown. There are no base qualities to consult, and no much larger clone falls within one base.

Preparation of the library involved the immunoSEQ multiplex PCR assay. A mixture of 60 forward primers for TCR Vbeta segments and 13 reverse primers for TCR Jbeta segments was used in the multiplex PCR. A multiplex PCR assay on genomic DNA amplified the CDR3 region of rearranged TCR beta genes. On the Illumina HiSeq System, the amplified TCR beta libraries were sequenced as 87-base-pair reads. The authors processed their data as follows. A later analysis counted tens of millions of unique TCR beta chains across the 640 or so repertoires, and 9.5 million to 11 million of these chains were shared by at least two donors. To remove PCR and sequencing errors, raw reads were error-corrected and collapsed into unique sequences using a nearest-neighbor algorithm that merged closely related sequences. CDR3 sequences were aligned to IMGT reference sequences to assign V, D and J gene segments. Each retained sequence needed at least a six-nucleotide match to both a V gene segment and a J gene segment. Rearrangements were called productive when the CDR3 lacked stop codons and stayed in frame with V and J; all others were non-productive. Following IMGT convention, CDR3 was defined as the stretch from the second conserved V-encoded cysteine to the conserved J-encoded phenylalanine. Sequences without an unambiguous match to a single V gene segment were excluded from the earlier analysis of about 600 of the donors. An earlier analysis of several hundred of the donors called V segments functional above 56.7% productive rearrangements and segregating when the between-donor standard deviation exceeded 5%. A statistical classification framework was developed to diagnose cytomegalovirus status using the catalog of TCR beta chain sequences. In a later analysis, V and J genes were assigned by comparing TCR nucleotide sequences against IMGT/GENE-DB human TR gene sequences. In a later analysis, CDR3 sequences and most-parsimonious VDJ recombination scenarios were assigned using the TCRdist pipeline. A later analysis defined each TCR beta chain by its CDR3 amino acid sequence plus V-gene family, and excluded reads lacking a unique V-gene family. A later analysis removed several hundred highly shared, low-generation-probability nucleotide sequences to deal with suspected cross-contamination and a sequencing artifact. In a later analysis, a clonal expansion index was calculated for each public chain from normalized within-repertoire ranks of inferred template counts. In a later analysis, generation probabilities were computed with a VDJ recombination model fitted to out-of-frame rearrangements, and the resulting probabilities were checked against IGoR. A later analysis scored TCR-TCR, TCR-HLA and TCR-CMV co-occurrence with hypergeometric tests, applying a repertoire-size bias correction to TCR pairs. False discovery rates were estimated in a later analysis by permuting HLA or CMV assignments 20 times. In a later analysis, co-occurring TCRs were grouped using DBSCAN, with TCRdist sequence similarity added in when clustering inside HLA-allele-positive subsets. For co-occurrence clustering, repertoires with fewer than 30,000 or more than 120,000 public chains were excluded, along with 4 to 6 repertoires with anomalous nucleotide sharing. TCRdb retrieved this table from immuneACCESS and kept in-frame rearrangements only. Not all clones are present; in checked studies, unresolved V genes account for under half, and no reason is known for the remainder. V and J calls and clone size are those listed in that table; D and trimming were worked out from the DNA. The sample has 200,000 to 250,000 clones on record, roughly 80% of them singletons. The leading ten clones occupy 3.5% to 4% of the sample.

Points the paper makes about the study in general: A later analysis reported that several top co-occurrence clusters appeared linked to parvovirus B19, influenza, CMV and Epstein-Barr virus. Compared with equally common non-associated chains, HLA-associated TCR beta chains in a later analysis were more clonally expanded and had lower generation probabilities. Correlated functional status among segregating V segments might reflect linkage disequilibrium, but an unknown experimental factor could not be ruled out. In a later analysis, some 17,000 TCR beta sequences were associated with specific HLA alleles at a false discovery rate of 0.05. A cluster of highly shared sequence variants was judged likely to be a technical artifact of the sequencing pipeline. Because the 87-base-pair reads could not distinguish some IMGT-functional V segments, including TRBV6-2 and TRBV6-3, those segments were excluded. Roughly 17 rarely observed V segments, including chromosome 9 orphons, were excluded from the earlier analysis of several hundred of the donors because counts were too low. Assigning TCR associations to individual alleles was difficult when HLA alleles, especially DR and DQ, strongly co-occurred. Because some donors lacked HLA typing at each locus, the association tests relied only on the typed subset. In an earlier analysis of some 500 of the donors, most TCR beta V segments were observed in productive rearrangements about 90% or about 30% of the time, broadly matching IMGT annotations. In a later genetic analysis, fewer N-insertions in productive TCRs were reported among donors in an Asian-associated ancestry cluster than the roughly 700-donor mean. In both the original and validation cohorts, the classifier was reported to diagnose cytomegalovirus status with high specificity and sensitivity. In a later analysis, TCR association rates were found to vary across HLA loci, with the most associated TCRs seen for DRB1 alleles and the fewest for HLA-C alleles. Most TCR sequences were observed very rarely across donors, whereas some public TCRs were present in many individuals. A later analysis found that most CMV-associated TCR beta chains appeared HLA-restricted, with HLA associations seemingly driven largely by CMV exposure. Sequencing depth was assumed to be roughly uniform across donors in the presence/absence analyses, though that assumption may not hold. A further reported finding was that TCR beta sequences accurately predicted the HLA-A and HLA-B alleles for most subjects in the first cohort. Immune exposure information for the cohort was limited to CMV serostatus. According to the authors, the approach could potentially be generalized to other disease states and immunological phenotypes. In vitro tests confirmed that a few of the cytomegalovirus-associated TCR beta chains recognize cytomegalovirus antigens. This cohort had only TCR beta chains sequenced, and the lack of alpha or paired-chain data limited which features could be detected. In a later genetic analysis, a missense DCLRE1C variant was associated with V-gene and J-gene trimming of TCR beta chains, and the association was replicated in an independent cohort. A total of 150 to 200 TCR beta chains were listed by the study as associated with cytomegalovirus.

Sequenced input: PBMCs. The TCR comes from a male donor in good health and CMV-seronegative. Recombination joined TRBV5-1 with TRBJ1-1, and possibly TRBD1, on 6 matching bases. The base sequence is TGCGCCAGCAGCTTCCTACAGGGAGAGGCCACTGAAGCTTTCTTT. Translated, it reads CASSFLQGEATEAFF. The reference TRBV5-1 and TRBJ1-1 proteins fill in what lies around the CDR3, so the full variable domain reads KAGVTQTPRYLIKTRGQQVTLSCSPISGHRSVSWYQQTPGQGLQFLFEYFSETQRNKGNFPGRFSGRQFSNSRSEMNVSTLELGDSALYLCASSFLQGEATEAFFGQGTRLTVV.